A selection of T cell receptor beta chains follows, all from one sample in a study of T cells expressing NK-cell markers. For each CDR3 protein, TCRdb gives one entry from its re-call of the 5' RACE reads, without DNA. This listing includes about 150,000 distinct CDR3 sequences. Sequences were obtained from blood T cells: a sorted CD56 or NKG2C T cell subset, CD4+ or CD8+ T cells, or bulk PBMC T cells (not recorded which). These receptors came from a woman in her 50s in good health. CDR3s include the opening cysteine and the closing phenylalanine or tryptophan. Clone size is not always given. Where it is, it says once, few, many or a class for expanded clones.

CATSEETTGELFF,TRBV24-1,TRBJ2-2,NA
CASSRGLDVTDTQYF,TRBV5-1,TRBJ2-3,NA
CASSDPLETQYF,TRBV3-1,TRBJ2-5,NA
CASSFPGFYGYTF,TRBV7-9,TRBJ1-2,NA
CSVEDSNHNEQFF,TRBV29-1,TRBJ2-1,medium-sized
CASSSLAGSYNEQFF,TRBV6-2/TRBV6-3,TRBJ2-1,NA
CASGSGGNEQFF,TRBV27,TRBJ2-1,NA
CASTWDTRDEQFF,TRBV12-3/TRBV12-4,TRBJ2-1,NA
CSVEDHASGSWNTQYF,TRBV29-1,TRBJ2-3,NA
CSVGPRQGPARETQYF,TRBV29-1,TRBJ2-5,NA
CAWTSGLVVQEQYF,TRBV30,TRBJ2-7,NA
CASSLAAGVSQPQHF,TRBV7-6,TRBJ1-5,NA
CASSLPGLAGSGELFF,TRBV11-2,TRBJ2-2,NA
CASTDADTQYF,TRBV27,TRBJ2-3,NA
CATSALEGANEQFF,TRBV24-1,TRBJ2-1,NA
CSVGTGNTEAFF,TRBV29-1,TRBJ1-1,NA
CASSLQGNPYNEQFF,TRBV5-1,TRBJ2-1,NA
CASSLTGGREDYTF,TRBV7-9,TRBJ1-2,NA
CASTEAGTLSNEQFF,TRBV12-3/TRBV12-4,TRBJ2-1,NA
CASSSPGEYGGYTF,TRBV7-9,TRBJ1-2,NA
CASSRLQGAPQPQHF,TRBV4-1,TRBJ1-5,NA
CASSILASHNEQFF,TRBV19,TRBJ2-1,NA
CASSIGGAYNEQFF,TRBV19,TRBJ2-1,NA
CASSQGSLNYGYTF,TRBV4-2,TRBJ1-2,NA
CASSLNGRSAKNIQYF,TRBV7-9,TRBJ2-4,NA
CASSPEWGNEQFF,TRBV3-1,TRBJ2-1,NA
CSVELRPSGSREQYF,TRBV29-1,TRBJ2-7,NA
CAMGGQGDTGELFF,TRBV19,TRBJ2-2,NA
CASSIDQEGIQYF,TRBV19,TRBJ2-4,NA
CASSLGQTRVTEAFF,TRBV5-1,TRBJ1-1,NA